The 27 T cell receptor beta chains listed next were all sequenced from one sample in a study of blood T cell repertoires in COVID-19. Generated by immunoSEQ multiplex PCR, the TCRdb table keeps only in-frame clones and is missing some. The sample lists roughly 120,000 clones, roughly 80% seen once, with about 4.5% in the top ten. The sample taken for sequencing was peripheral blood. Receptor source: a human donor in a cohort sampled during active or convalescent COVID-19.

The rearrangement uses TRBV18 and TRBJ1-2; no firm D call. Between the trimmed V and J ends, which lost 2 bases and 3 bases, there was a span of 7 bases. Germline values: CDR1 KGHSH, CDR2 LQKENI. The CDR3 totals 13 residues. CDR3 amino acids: CASSPSVDYGYTF. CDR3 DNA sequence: TGTGCCAGCTCACCATCAGTGGACTATGGCTACACCTTC.

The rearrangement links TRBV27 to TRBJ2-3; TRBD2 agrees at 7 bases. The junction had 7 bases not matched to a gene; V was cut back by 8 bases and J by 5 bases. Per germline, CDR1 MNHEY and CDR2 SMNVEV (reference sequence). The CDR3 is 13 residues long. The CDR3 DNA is TGTGCCAGCTGTGGGTGGGGGGGAGATACGCAGTATTTT. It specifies CASCGWGGDTQYF.

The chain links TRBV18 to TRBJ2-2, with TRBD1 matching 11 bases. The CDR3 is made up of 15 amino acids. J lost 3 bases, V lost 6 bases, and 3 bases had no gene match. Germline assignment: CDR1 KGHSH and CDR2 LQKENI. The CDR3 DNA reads TGTGCCAGCTCTCCGGGACAGGGGGACACCGGGGAGCTGTTTTTT. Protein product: CASSPGQGDTGELFF.

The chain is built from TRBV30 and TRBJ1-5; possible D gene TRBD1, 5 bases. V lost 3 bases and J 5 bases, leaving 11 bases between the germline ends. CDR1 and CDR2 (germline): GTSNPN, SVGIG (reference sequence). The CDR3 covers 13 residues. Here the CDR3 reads CAWSMGGDQPQHF. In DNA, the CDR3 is TGTGCCTGGAGCATGGGAGGGGATCAGCCCCAGCATTTT.

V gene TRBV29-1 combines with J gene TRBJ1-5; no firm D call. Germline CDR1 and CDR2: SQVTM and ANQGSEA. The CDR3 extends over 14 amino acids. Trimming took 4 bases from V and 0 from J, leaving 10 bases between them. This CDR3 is CSVVADNSNQPQHF. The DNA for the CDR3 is TGCAGCGTTGTTGCGGATAATAGCAATCAGCCCCAGCATTTT.

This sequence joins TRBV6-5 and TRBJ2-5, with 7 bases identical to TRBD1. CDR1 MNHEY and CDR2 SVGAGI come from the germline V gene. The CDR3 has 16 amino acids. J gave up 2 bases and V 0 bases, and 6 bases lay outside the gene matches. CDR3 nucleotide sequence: TGTGCCAGCAGTTACTCGAGGACAGGAGGACAAGAGACCCAGTACTTC. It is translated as CASSYSRTGGQETQYF.

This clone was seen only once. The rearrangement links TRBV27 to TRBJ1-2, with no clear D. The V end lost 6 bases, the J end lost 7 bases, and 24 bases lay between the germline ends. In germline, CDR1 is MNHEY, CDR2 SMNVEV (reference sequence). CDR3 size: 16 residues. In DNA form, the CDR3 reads TGTGCCAGCAGCCCGACGACCCAACGGTCACTAGGTGGCTACACCTTC. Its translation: CASSPTTQRSLGGYTF.

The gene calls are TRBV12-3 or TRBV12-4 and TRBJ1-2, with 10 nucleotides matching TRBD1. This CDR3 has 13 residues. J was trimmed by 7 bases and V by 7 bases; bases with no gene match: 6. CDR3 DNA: TGTGCCAGCACCTCGGACAGGGGGGTTGGCTACACCTTC. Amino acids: CASTSDRGVGYTF.

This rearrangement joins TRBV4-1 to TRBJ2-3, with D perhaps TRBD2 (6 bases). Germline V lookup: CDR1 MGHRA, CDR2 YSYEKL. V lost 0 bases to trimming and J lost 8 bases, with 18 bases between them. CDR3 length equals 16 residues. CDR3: CASSQDTVLEGATQYF. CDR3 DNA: TGCGCCAGCAGCCAAGATACGGTTCTGGAGGGCGCTACGCAGTATTTT.

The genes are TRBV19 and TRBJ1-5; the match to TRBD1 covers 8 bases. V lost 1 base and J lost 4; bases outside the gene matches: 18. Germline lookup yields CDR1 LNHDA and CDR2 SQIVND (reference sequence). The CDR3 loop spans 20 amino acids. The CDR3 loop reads CASSIVGTGILDLANQPQHF. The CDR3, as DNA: TGTGCCAGTAGTATAGTGGGGACAGGAATCCTAGATTTAGCAAATCAGCCCCAGCATTTT.

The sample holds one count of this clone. CDR3 nucleotide sequence: TGTGCCAGCAGCTTAGATTTCGGTTTGGCGGGGGGGCCCACGCAGTATTTT. Translating gives CASSLDFGLAGGPTQYF. The chain carries TRBV7-2 and TRBJ2-3; 9 bases match TRBD2. J lost 9 bases, V lost 1 base, and 14 bases had no gene match. The CDR3 runs to 17 residues. From germline, CDR1 is SGHTA and CDR2 FQGNSA.

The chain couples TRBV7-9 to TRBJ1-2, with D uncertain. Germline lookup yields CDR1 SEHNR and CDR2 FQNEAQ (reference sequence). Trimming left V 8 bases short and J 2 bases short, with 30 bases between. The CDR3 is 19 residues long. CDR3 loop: CASSGGAALPFYLNYGYTF. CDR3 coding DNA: TGTGCCAGCTCCGGTGGTGCGGCTCTCCCCTTCTACCTGAACTATGGCTACACCTTC.

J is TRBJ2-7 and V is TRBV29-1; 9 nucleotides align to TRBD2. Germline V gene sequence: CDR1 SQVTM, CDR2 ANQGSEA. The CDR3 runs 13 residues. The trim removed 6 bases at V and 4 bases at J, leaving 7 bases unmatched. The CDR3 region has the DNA TGCAGCGTCCCTGGCGGGAGGGGGTACGAGCAGTACTTC. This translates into CSVPGGRGYEQYF.

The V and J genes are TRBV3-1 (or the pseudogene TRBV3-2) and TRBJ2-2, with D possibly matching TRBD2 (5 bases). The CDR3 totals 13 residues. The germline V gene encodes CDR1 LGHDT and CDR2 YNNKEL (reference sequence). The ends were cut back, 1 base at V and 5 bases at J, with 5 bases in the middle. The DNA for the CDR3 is TGTGCCAGCAGCCAAGCGGGGACCGGGGAGCTGTTTTTT. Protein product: CASSQAGTGELFF.

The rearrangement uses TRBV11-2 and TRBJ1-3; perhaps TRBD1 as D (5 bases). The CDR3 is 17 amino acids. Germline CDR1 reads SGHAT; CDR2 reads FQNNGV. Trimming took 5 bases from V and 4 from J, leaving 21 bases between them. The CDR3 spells CASSPTTSRQQGNTIYF. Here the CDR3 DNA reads TGTGCCAGCAGCCCCACAACTTCTCGACAGCAAGGAAACACCATATATTTT.

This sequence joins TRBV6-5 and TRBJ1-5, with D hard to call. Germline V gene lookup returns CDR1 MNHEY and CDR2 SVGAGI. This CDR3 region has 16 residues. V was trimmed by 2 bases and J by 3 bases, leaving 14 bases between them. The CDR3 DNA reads TGTGCCAGCAGTTACGGTCCAGGCCTTCTCAATCAGCCCCAGCATTTT. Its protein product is CASSYGPGLLNQPQHF.

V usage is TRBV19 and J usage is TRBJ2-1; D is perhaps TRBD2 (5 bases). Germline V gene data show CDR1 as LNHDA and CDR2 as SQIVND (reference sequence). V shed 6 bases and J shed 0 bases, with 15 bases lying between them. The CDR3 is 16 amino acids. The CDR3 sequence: CASRDLLLGSYNEQFF. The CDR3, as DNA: TGTGCCAGTAGGGACTTGCTTTTAGGCTCCTACAATGAGCAGTTCTTC.

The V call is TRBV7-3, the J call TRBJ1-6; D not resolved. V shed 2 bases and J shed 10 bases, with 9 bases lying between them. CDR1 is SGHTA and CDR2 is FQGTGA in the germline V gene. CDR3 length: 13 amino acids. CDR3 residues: CASSLLSSSPLHF. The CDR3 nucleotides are TGTGCCAGCAGCTTATTGTCTTCGTCACCCCTCCACTTT.

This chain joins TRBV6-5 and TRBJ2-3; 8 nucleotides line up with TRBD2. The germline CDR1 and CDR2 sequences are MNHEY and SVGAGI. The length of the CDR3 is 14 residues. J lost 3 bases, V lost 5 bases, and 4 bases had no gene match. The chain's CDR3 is CASSLGGGTDTQYF. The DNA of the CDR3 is TGTGCCAGCAGTCTCGGGGGGGGAACAGATACGCAGTATTTT.

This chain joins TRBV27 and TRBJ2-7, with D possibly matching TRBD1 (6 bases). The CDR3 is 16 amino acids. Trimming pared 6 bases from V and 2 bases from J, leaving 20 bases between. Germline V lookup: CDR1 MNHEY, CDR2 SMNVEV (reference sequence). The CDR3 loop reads CASRPHRDTLTYEQYF. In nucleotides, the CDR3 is TGTGCCAGCAGGCCACACCGGGACACACTCACCTACGAGCAGTACTTC.

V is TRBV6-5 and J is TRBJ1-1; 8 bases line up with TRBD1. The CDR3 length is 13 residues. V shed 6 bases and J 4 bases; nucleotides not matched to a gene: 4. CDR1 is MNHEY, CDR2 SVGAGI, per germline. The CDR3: CASRLTGATEAFF. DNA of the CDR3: TGTGCCAGCAGATTGACAGGGGCCACTGAAGCTTTCTTT.

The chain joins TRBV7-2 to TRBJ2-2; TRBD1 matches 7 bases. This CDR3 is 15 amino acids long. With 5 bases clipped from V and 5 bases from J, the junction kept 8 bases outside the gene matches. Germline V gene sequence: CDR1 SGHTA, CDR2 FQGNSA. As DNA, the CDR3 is TGTGCCAGCAGCCAACGACAGGGAAAAACCGGGGAGCTGTTTTTT. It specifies CASSQRQGKTGELFF.

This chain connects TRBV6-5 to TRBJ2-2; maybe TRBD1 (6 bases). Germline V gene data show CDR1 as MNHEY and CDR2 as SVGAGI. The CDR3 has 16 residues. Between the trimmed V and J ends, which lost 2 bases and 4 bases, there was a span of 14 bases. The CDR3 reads CASSYPRTVSTGELFF. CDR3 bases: TGTGCCAGCAGTTACCCCAGGACAGTAAGCACCGGGGAGCTGTTTTTT.

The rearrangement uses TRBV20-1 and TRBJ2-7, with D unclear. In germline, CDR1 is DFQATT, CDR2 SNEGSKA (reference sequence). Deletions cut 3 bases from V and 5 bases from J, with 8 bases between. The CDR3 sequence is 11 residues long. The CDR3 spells CSASTRDEQYF. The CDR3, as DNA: TGCAGTGCTAGCACCCGGGACGAGCAGTACTTC.

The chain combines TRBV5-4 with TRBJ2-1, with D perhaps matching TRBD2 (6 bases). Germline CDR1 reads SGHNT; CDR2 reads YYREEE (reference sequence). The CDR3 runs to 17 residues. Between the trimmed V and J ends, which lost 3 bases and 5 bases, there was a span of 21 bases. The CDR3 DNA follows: TGTGCCAGCAGCTCAAAAGCCTCCTGGGGGGATAACAATGAGCAGTTCTTC. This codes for CASSSKASWGDNNEQFF.

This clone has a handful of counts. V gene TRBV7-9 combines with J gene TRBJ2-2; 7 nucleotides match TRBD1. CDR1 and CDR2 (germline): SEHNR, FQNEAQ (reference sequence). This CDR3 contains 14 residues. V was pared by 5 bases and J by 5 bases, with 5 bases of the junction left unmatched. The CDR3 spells CASSRDSLTGELFF. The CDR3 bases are TGTGCCAGCAGCCGGGACAGTCTTACCGGGGAGCTGTTTTTT.

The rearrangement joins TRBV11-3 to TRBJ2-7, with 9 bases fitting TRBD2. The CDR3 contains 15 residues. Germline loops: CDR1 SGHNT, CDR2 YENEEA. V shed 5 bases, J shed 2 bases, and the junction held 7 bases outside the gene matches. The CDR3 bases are TGTGCCAGCAGCCCCAAAAGACTAGCGGCCTACGAGCAGTACTTC. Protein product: CASSPKRLAAYEQYF.